This T cell receptor beta chain is drawn from a study of T cell responses to AZD1222 COVID-19 vaccine (dated by TCRdb to the early 2020s). With regard to the full study: TCR sequencing was performed for fewer than 250 trial participants, of whom about 200 were given two doses of AZD1222 and some 25 were given two doses of MenACWY control vaccine. Trial participants were enrolled by age into 18-55, 56-69 and 70-plus year subgroups, with around 150, 28 and 57 TCR-sequenced participants respectively.

Findings and caveats that apply to the study as a whole: Conclusions about previously exposed vaccinees are limited because only five to seven AZD1222 recipients were SARS-CoV-2 seropositive at baseline. Participants were mostly white British and included more females than males, and it was suggested by the authors that clonal diversity may have been underestimated. Reportedly, almost half of the unique spike-specific TCRs recognized epitopes lying outside the regions that are mutated in the B.1.351 and B.1.1.7 variants. CD4 TCRs associated with the vaccine covered the entire spike protein, and the dominant responses were in regions 160-218 and 743-854. After two AZD1222 doses, spike-specific TCR breadth and depth were significantly higher than at day 0 and than in MenACWY recipients. Because no day 14 peak-response samples were available, the repertoires could be characterized only after the peak T cell response. The 56-69-year group was small, and its depth increase did not reach significance, likely because of low power.

This specimen's time point label, per the study, means: about 28 days (+/-7) after the second vaccine dose. Because spike-specific TCR depth and breadth did not differ between the two schedules, AZD1222 recipients who got a second dose at roughly 4 weeks were pooled with those who got a second dose at roughly 12 weeks. Vaccinee samples came from UK trials COV001 and COV002, including a single-blind randomized controlled phase 2/3 trial of AZD1222 (ChAdOx1 nCoV-19) in healthy adults. For TCRbeta chain sequencing, PBMC samples from trial participants were taken at day 0 and at day 28 after the second dose. About this clone itself: The specificity of this receptor is unknown. Base qualities are not recorded, but no much larger clone differs from it by a single base.

Reading from cysteine to phenylalanine, the CDR3 counts 14 amino acids. Only the CDR3 DNA is retained, 42 bases long and in frame from the first base. From a lookup of the germline V gene (reference sequence), CDR1 and CDR2 are SGHKS and YYEKEE. At the junction V is shortened by 2 bases and J by 2 bases, with 10 bases in between. The CDR3 regions of human TCRbeta chains were analyzed by immunosequencing. As for the original processing: Repertoire TCRs were matched against a reference library of SARS-CoV-2-specific TCRs generated with the MIRA antigen-specificity platform. Breadth meant the fraction of unique TCRs that were SARS-CoV-2-associated, whereas depth meant the fraction of total T cells that were SARS-CoV-2-associated. Using the MIRA data, each spike-specific TCR was assigned both to the spike region to which the TCR was reactive and to a CD4 or CD8 class. Log10-transformed breadth and depth values were compared by one-way ANOVA with Sidak's multiple comparisons tests. This is the immuneACCESS table as TCRdb keeps it, with only in-frame sequences that have V and J called. A part of the clones is gone; compared with another copy, unresolved V genes explain less than half, and the rest is unexplained. That table supplies the V and J calls and clone size; D and trimming were determined from the DNA. This sample lists some 150,000 clones; 90% were detected once. The ten largest clones add up to more than 3% of the sample.

This sample comprised peripheral blood, obtained 28 days after the second AZD1222 dose. This sequence was found in an adult who received the AZD1222 COVID-19 vaccine. The chain was built from TRBV5-5 and TRBJ1-2; the D gene cannot be resolved reliably. The DNA sequence is as follows: TGTGCCAGCAGCTTTATAGGGTCCAACTATGGCTACACCTTC. Translated, it gives CASSFIGSNYGYTF.